This entry features one T cell receptor beta chain sequence. A read error may account for a junction end that differs from germline. The same CDR3 also results from other DNA sequences found in this sample. The entry originates in a study of blood T cell repertoires in COVID-19. Looking at the study overall: Italy, Spain and the United States were the sources of the convalescent and acute COVID-19 samples. Sources were T cells, B-cell-depleted T cells, or PBMCs; the material itself was cDNA or gDNA.

Authors' data handling: Cell counts per sample came from amplifying reference gene primers. The protocol was immunoSEQ multiplex PCR, while the TCRdb copy is restricted to in-frame clones and leaves out a portion. For V, J and clone size, that table is used; D and trimming come from the DNA. The sample has 310,000 or so clones, around 86% seen once; the top ten hold 1.3%. Germline CDR1 MNHNS, CDR2 SASEGT. This CDR3 spans 13 amino acids. The chain recombines TRBV6-1 with TRBJ1-2, with D uncertain. Sequences were obtained from peripheral blood. This clonotype originated in a man in his 70s with acute or convalescent COVID-19. CDR3: CASSEAGGGGYTF. The CDR3 nucleotides read TGTGCCAGCAGCGAAGCGGGAGGTGGAGGCTACACCTTC.